This is a list of T cell receptor beta chains from one sample in a study of radiotherapy plus CTLA-4 blockade in lung cancer. The table came from immunoSEQ multiplex PCR; TCRdb's copy has only in-frame clones and leaves some out. Of about 99,000 clones in the sample, about 90% were seen once. The specimen was peripheral blood, collected from a patient treated with radiotherapy plus ipilimumab. The receptors derive from a human donor with non-small cell lung cancer that progressed on radiotherapy plus ipilimumab. CDR3s include the opening cysteine and the closing phenylalanine or tryptophan. D genes are given only for firm matches.

j_call,d_call,v_call,cdr3_aa,cdr3_nt
TRBJ2-5,TRBD2,TRBV7-3,CASSLLGGRGETQYF,TGTGCCAGCAGCTTATTAGGCGGGAGAGGAGAGACCCAGTACTTC
TRBJ2-2,TRBD2,TRBV18,CASSPRLADTGELFF,TGTGCCAGCTCACCACGGCTAGCGGACACCGGGGAGCTGTTTTTT
TRBJ1-1,TRBD1,TRBV5-1,CASSPQGVGGTEAFF,TGCGCCAGCAGCCCCCAGGGGGTCGGTGGCACTGAAGCTTTCTTT
TRBJ2-3,TRBD2,TRBV5-1,CASSLEFPTGAGGTDTQYF,TGCGCCAGCAGCTTGGAATTCCCGACGGGAGCGGGAGGGACAGATACGCAGTATTTT
TRBJ2-5,TRBD2,TRBV10-3,CAIGVAGQETQYF,TGTGCCATCGGCGTAGCGGGACAAGAGACCCAGTACTTC
TRBJ2-7,-,TRBV2,CASRNAGEQYF,TGTGCCAGCAGGAACGCGGGGGAGCAGTACTTC
TRBJ2-5,TRBD2,TRBV9,CASSVGDQREVFETQYF,TGTGCCAGCAGCGTAGGCGATCAGCGGGAGGTGTTCGAGACCCAGTACTTC
TRBJ2-1,TRBD1,TRBV5-1,CASSRDRLSSYNEQFF,TGCGCCAGCAGTCGGGACAGATTAAGCTCCTACAATGAGCAGTTCTTC
TRBJ2-7,TRBD2,TRBV7-3,CASSLVAGERYEQYF,TGTGCCAGCAGCTTGGTAGCGGGAGAAAGGTACGAGCAGTACTTC
TRBJ2-2,-,TRBV29-1,CSVEKAGLNTGELFF,TGCAGCGTCGAAAAGGCAGGTCTGAACACCGGGGAGCTGTTTTTT
TRBJ1-1,-,TRBV29-1,CSVSPRVSRSTEAFF,TGCAGCGTTAGCCCTAGGGTCAGTCGGAGCACTGAAGCTTTCTTT
TRBJ1-5,-,TRBV7-2,CASSLVPSVDQPQHF,TGTGCCAGCAGCTTGGTACCCTCCGTGGATCAGCCCCAGCATTTT
TRBJ2-2,-,TRBV7-3,CASSPTGSALSRELFF,TGTGCCAGCAGCCCAACCGGTAGCGCCCTAAGCCGGGAGCTGTTTTTT
TRBJ1-1,-,TRBV18,CASSPLVGMDTEAFF,TGTGCCAGCTCACCGCTTGTTGGGATGGACACTGAAGCTTTCTTT
TRBJ1-4,-,TRBV2,CASSPTERGKLFF,TGTGCCAGCAGCCCGACAGAGCGAGGAAAACTGTTTTTT
TRBJ2-7,TRBD2,TRBV18,CASSPGTSGSSYEQYF,TGTGCCAGCTCACCCGGGACTAGCGGGAGCTCCTACGAGCAGTACTTC
TRBJ2-1,TRBD2,TRBV19,CASSVAGRYNEQFF,TGTGCCAGTAGTGTAGCGGGGCGTTACAATGAGCAGTTCTTC
TRBJ2-7,TRBD1,TRBV25-1,CASNDRGQDEQYF,TGTGCCAGTAACGACAGGGGGCAGGACGAGCAGTACTTC
TRBJ2-5,TRBD2,TRBV18,CASSREAGGPETQYF,TGTGCCAGCTCAAGAGAAGCGGGAGGGCCTGAGACCCAGTACTTC
TRBJ2-7,-,TRBV19,CASSIGSPLDEQYF,TGTGCCAGTAGTATAGGCAGCCCCCTGGACGAGCAGTACTTC